This T cell receptor beta chain was observed in a study of a mutant IDH1 vaccine in newly diagnosed glioma. Across the whole study: The therapy given earlier, which was standard therapy, consisted of radiotherapy, temozolomide, or both, and most of the patients received both.

Germline CDR1 is MNHNS and CDR2 is SASEGT. Trimming took 2 bases from V and 6 from J, leaving 11 bases between them. This CDR3 is built from 15 residues. Assay: immunoSEQ multiplex PCR; the TCRdb copy retains only in-frame clones and omits some. The repertoire has 53,000 or so clones, 70% to 85% of them found once; the top ten carry less than 7.5%. Time point of the sample: week 35, safety follow-up. Alongside topical imiquimod, each dose of vaccine comprised 300 ug of mutant IDH1 20-mer peptide. Of note for this clone: Its antigen is not identified.

Sequencing was performed on PBMCs, taken from a glioma patient whose treatment included an IDH1 peptide vaccine. This receptor was obtained from a man aged 40-49 years with glioma. The chain carries TRBV6-1 and TRBJ1-6; no clear D. The CDR3 DNA sequence: TGTGCCAGCAGTGAAAGGTCGGGCCTTAATTCACCCCTCCACTTT. This gives the protein CASSERSGLNSPLHF.